A selection of T cell receptor beta chains follows, all from one sample in a study of identical twins. TCRdb reanalysed the 5' RACE reads using MiXCR and keeps one entry per CDR3 protein. This table has 400,000 to 500,000 distinct CDR3 sequences, around 18% appearing once. Sequencing was carried out using naive T cells sorted from blood. The receptors were sampled from a man over 45 in good health. Each CDR3 is given with its conserved first and last residue. The order of the fields is CDR3 length, V gene, J gene, CDR3 protein.

14	TRBV11-2	TRBJ2-2	CASSLVLGTGELFF
16	TRBV5-1	TRBJ2-2	CASSLVGQGVAGELFF
16	TRBV29-1	TRBJ2-2	CSGSGLAGEGTGELFF
14	TRBV11-2	TRBJ2-1	CASSLDQGGVAQFF
15	TRBV20-1	TRBJ1-6	CSALSNGIYNSPLHF
14	TRBV3-1	TRBJ1-1	CASSQSETGTEAFF
16	TRBV29-1	TRBJ2-6	CSVEDPGRPGANVLTF
16	TRBV5-1	TRBJ2-3	CASSLAGGPTTDTQYF
9	TRBV20-1	TRBJ1-5	CSAGQPQHF
15	TRBV5-1	TRBJ2-5	CASSIRTGVQETQYF
14	TRBV29-1	TRBJ2-1	CSAATVREGEEQFF
15	TRBV27	TRBJ1-5	CASSLSIPSAQPQHF
14	TRBV5-1	TRBJ2-7	CASSLGSGDYEQYF
14	TRBV12-3/TRBV12-4	TRBJ2-3	CASSFRQGTDTQYF
13	TRBV10-3	TRBJ1-2	CAISEGSYYGYTF
15	TRBV30	TRBJ2-2	CAWRRIGARTGELFF
14	TRBV11-2	TRBJ2-5	CASSPSGRWETQYF
15	TRBV7-9	TRBJ1-4	CASSLQAATNEKLFF
14	TRBV27	TRBJ2-2	CASSFARDPGELFF
16	TRBV4-1	TRBJ2-3	CASSQSRTGIPDTQYF
17	TRBV5-1	TRBJ2-2	CASSLRAAGSGTGELFF
14	TRBV9	TRBJ2-3	CASSVGGASDTQYF
17	TRBV18	TRBJ1-1	CASSPPVPSTKNTEAFF
15	TRBV12-3/TRBV12-4	TRBJ2-1	CAAAGGASSDNEQFF
13	TRBV30	TRBJ2-7	CAWSLRTGSVRYF